This T cell receptor beta chain was profiled in a study of blood T cell repertoires in COVID-19. In the study overall: Collection of acute and convalescent COVID-19 samples took place in the United States, Italy and Spain.

With respect to this clone: This CDR3 is also generated by other DNA sequences in the sample.

Germline V gives CDR1 LGHDT, CDR2 YNNKEL (reference sequence). This CDR3 is 16 amino acids long. Between the trimmed V and J ends, which lost 4 bases and 3 bases, there was a span of 19 bases. Clones were sequenced by immunoSEQ multiplex PCR, and TCRdb holds only the in-frame ones, with some missing. The sample has 100,000 to 150,000 clones, about 90% seen once. Sequencing was performed on peripheral blood. The TCR originated in a woman aged 55-69 years with acute or convalescent COVID-19. The chain recombines TRBV3-1 (or the pseudogene TRBV3-2) with TRBJ2-7; D may be TRBD2 (5 bases). CDR3 residues: CASSLASSGRDYEQYF. DNA for the CDR3: TGTGCCAGCAGCCTTGCAAGCAGCGGAAGGGACTACGAGCAGTACTTC.